This is a list of T cell receptor beta chains from one sample in a study of control samples from healthy donors and cancer patients. Sequencing used immunoSEQ multiplex PCR; TCRdb keeps in-frame clones, though not all of them. The sample has tens of thousands of clones, more than 75% seen once. Material: blood. The receptors derive from a woman between 45 and 65 years old in good health. The CDR3 runs from the conserved cysteine through the conserved F or W. D genes are given only for firm matches. Expanded clones get a size class; other rows say once, few or many, or leave the size out.

clone_size: -
j_call: TRBJ2-1
v_call: TRBV6-5
d_call: -
cdr3_aa: CASSYSAGSSYNEQFF
cdr3_nt: TGTGCCAGCAGTTACTCCGCGGGAAGCTCCTACAATGAGCAGTTCTTC

clone_size: -
j_call: TRBJ2-5
v_call: TRBV6-6
d_call: TRBD2
cdr3_aa: CASRPAVGAGGETQYF
cdr3_nt: TGTGCCAGCAGGCCCGCGGTAGGAGCGGGGGGGGAGACCCAGTACTTC

clone_size: -
j_call: TRBJ1-1
v_call: TRBV11-3
d_call: -
cdr3_aa: CASSLGGNTEAFF
cdr3_nt: TGTGCCAGCAGCTTAGGGGGGAACACTGAAGCTTTCTTT

clone_size: -
j_call: TRBJ1-1
v_call: TRBV18
d_call: -
cdr3_aa: CASSPGLVGNTEAFF
cdr3_nt: TGTGCCAGCTCACCGGGATTGGTCGGGAACACTGAAGCTTTCTTT

clone_size: -
j_call: TRBJ2-2
v_call: TRBV9
d_call: -
cdr3_aa: CASSPAPGTNTGELFF
cdr3_nt: TGTGCCAGCAGCCCCGCCCCCGGGACTAACACCGGGGAGCTGTTTTTT

clone_size: -
j_call: TRBJ1-1
v_call: TRBV6-5
d_call: -
cdr3_aa: CASSPTGGTEAFF
cdr3_nt: TGTGCCAGCAGCCCCACCGGGGGAACTGAAGCTTTCTTT

clone_size: -
j_call: TRBJ2-1
v_call: TRBV14
d_call: -
cdr3_aa: CASSDYYNEQFF
cdr3_nt: TGTGCCAGCAGCGACTACTACAATGAGCAGTTCTTC

clone_size: -
j_call: TRBJ1-5
v_call: TRBV5-8
d_call: -
cdr3_aa: CASREGLNQPQHF
cdr3_nt: TGTGCCAGCAGAGAAGGGTTAAATCAGCCCCAGCATTTT

clone_size: few
j_call: TRBJ2-1
v_call: TRBV10-3
d_call: -
cdr3_aa: CAISSGTLNNEQFF
cdr3_nt: TGTGCCATCAGCTCCGGGACACTAAACAATGAGCAGTTCTTC

clone_size: -
j_call: TRBJ2-2
v_call: TRBV24-1
d_call: TRBD2
cdr3_aa: CATSDLRPSGRLYTGELFF
cdr3_nt: TGTGCCACCAGTGATTTGAGGCCTAGCGGGAGGCTATACACCGGGGAGCTGTTTTTT

clone_size: -
j_call: TRBJ2-1
v_call: TRBV9
d_call: TRBD2
cdr3_aa: CASSVGLAADNEQFF
cdr3_nt: TGTGCCAGCAGCGTCGGACTAGCGGCCGACAATGAGCAGTTCTTC

clone_size: few
j_call: TRBJ2-2
v_call: TRBV28
d_call: -
cdr3_aa: CASSLVAVTGELFF
cdr3_nt: TGTGCCAGCAGTTTAGTGGCAGTCACCGGGGAGCTGTTTTTT

clone_size: -
j_call: TRBJ2-7
v_call: TRBV5-1
d_call: -
cdr3_aa: CASSLRGMGTSNYYEQYF
cdr3_nt: TGCGCCAGCAGCTTGCGGGGTATGGGGACTTCAAACTATTACGAGCAGTACTTC

clone_size: -
j_call: TRBJ1-6
v_call: TRBV28
d_call: TRBD1
cdr3_aa: CASLQDRGVSPLHF
cdr3_nt: TGTGCCAGTTTACAGGACAGGGGTGTTTCACCCCTCCACTTT

clone_size: -
j_call: TRBJ2-7
v_call: TRBV28
d_call: -
cdr3_aa: CASSLSGYGDEQYF
cdr3_nt: TGTGCCAGCAGTTTGTCGGGATACGGCGACGAGCAGTACTTC

clone_size: -
j_call: TRBJ2-2
v_call: TRBV9
d_call: TRBD2
cdr3_aa: CASSVGEGSTGELFF
cdr3_nt: TGTGCCAGCAGCGTAGGGGAGGGGAGCACCGGGGAGCTGTTTTTT

clone_size: once
j_call: TRBJ2-3
v_call: TRBV6-5
d_call: -
cdr3_aa: CASSYSSPADTQYF
cdr3_nt: TGTGCCAGCAGTTACTCGTCCCCGGCAGATACGCAGTATTTT

clone_size: -
j_call: TRBJ2-7
v_call: TRBV5-6
d_call: TRBD1
cdr3_aa: CASSLSAGGSGEQYF
cdr3_nt: TGTGCCAGCAGCTTGAGCGCAGGGGGCTCGGGAGAGCAGTACTTC

clone_size: once
j_call: TRBJ1-6
v_call: TRBV12-2
d_call: -
cdr3_aa: CASRSTGNSPLHF
cdr3_nt: TGTGCAAGTCGCTCTACAGGTAATTCACCCCTCCACTTT

clone_size: few
j_call: TRBJ2-7
v_call: TRBV4-2
d_call: -
cdr3_aa: CASSQDPFGRPNEQYF
cdr3_nt: TGTGCCAGCAGCCAAGATCCTTTTGGACGCCCCAACGAGCAGTACTTC

clone_size: -
j_call: TRBJ2-7
v_call: TRBV19
d_call: TRBD2
cdr3_aa: CASSIVAGGHEQYF
cdr3_nt: TGTGCCAGTAGTATCGTAGCGGGAGGACACGAGCAGTACTTC

clone_size: -
j_call: TRBJ2-5
v_call: TRBV9
d_call: TRBD1
cdr3_aa: CASSVNRGLQETQYF
cdr3_nt: TGTGCCAGCAGCGTCAACAGGGGGCTACAAGAGACCCAGTACTTC

clone_size: -
j_call: TRBJ2-3
v_call: TRBV19
d_call: TRBD2
cdr3_aa: CASSTTSGRAGRTQYF
cdr3_nt: TGTGCCAGTAGTACGACTAGCGGGAGGGCCGGGCGTACGCAGTATTTT

clone_size: -
j_call: TRBJ2-5
v_call: TRBV5-1
d_call: TRBD2
cdr3_aa: CASKAGGTSGRAETQYF
cdr3_nt: TGCGCCAGCAAGGCAGGGGGGACTAGCGGGAGAGCAGAGACCCAGTACTTC

clone_size: -
j_call: TRBJ2-3
v_call: TRBV5-6
d_call: TRBD2
cdr3_aa: CASSLTILAGAKDTQYF
cdr3_nt: TGTGCCAGCAGCTTAACGATACTAGCGGGAGCCAAAGATACGCAGTATTTT

clone_size: -
j_call: TRBJ2-5
v_call: TRBV5-1
d_call: -
cdr3_aa: CASSRRTLETQYF
cdr3_nt: TGCGCCAGCAGCAGACGGACCCTGGAGACCCAGTACTTC

clone_size: few
j_call: TRBJ2-1
v_call: TRBV6-5
d_call: -
cdr3_aa: CASSYSGPHNEQFF
cdr3_nt: TGTGCCAGCAGTTACTCGGGGCCACACAATGAGCAGTTCTTC

clone_size: -
j_call: TRBJ2-3
v_call: TRBV2
d_call: -
cdr3_aa: CASSEQGWDTQYF
cdr3_nt: TGTGCCAGCAGTGAACAGGGCTGGGATACGCAGTATTTT

clone_size: -
j_call: TRBJ1-3
v_call: TRBV3-1/TRBV3-2
d_call: -
cdr3_aa: CASSGRPSSGNTIYF
cdr3_nt: TGTGCCAGCAGCGGACGGCCGAGCTCTGGAAACACCATATATTTT

clone_size: -
j_call: TRBJ2-2
v_call: TRBV7-3
d_call: -
cdr3_aa: CATDRGGGGELFF
cdr3_nt: TGTGCCACCGACAGGGGAGGGGGCGGGGAGCTGTTTTTT

clone_size: -
j_call: TRBJ2-3
v_call: TRBV7-3
d_call: -
cdr3_aa: CASSLGVASTGTQYF
cdr3_nt: TGTGCCAGCAGCTTAGGCGTAGCGAGCACAGGTACGCAGTATTTT

clone_size: -
j_call: TRBJ2-7
v_call: TRBV5-6
d_call: -
cdr3_aa: CASSRRDSYEQYF
cdr3_nt: TGTGCCAGCAGCCGTCGGGACTCCTACGAGCAGTACTTC

clone_size: -
j_call: TRBJ1-2
v_call: TRBV5-6
d_call: -
cdr3_aa: CASSLNRAHNYGYTF
cdr3_nt: TGTGCCAGCAGCTTGAACCGGGCTCATAACTATGGCTACACCTTC

clone_size: few
j_call: TRBJ2-4
v_call: TRBV3-1/TRBV3-2
d_call: TRBD2
cdr3_aa: CASSFMGREGRNIQYF
cdr3_nt: TGTGCCAGCAGCTTCATGGGGCGGGAGGGCCGGAACATTCAGTACTTC

clone_size: -
j_call: TRBJ2-1
v_call: TRBV10-3
d_call: -
cdr3_aa: CAISPSVSSYNEQFF
cdr3_nt: TGTGCCATCAGTCCTAGCGTGAGCTCCTACAATGAGCAGTTCTTC

clone_size: -
j_call: TRBJ2-7
v_call: TRBV30
d_call: -
cdr3_aa: CAWSVTPTYEQYF
cdr3_nt: TGTGCCTGGAGTGTAACGCCTACCTACGAGCAGTACTTC

clone_size: once
j_call: TRBJ2-1
v_call: TRBV24-1
d_call: -
cdr3_aa: CATSVTGSKYEQFF
cdr3_nt: TGTGCCACCAGTGTTACCGGGAGTAAATATGAGCAGTTCTTC

clone_size: -
j_call: TRBJ1-5
v_call: TRBV7-6
d_call: TRBD1
cdr3_aa: CASSLALNRGLGQPQHF
cdr3_nt: TGTGCCAGCAGCTTAGCGCTAAACAGGGGATTGGGTCAGCCCCAGCATTTT

clone_size: -
j_call: TRBJ2-1
v_call: TRBV19
d_call: -
cdr3_aa: CASSMDRRGEQFF
cdr3_nt: TGTGCCAGTAGTATGGACCGGAGGGGGGAGCAGTTCTTC

clone_size: -
j_call: TRBJ2-1
v_call: TRBV4-1
d_call: -
cdr3_aa: CASSQDPGPWQFF
cdr3_nt: TGCGCCAGCAGCCAAGATCCGGGCCCCTGGCAGTTCTTC

clone_size: -
j_call: TRBJ1-5
v_call: TRBV9
d_call: -
cdr3_aa: CASSGTVSNQPQHF
cdr3_nt: TGTGCCAGCAGCGGGACAGTTAGCAATCAGCCCCAGCATTTT

clone_size: -
j_call: TRBJ1-1
v_call: TRBV27
d_call: -
cdr3_aa: CASSLKAQGMLEAFF
cdr3_nt: TGTGCCAGCAGTTTAAAGGCGCAGGGGATGCTTGAAGCTTTCTTT

clone_size: once
j_call: TRBJ1-3
v_call: TRBV3-1/TRBV3-2
d_call: TRBD1
cdr3_aa: CASSPDRVTTGNTIYF
cdr3_nt: TGTGCCAGCAGCCCCGACAGGGTGACTACTGGAAACACCATATATTTT

clone_size: -
j_call: TRBJ2-2
v_call: TRBV3-1/TRBV3-2
d_call: TRBD2
cdr3_aa: CASSQDPSGRGELFF
cdr3_nt: TGTGCCAGCAGCCAAGATCCCAGCGGGAGGGGGGAGCTGTTTTTT

clone_size: -
j_call: TRBJ2-1
v_call: TRBV14
d_call: -
cdr3_aa: CASSQDTREQFF
cdr3_nt: TGTGCCAGCAGCCAAGATACGAGGGAGCAGTTCTTC